The sample holds one count of the clone carrying this T cell receptor (beta chain). This record comes from a study of blood T cell repertoires in COVID-19. Study information: Collection of acute and convalescent COVID-19 samples took place in the United States, Italy and Spain. Sources were T cells, B-cell-depleted T cells, or PBMCs; the material itself was cDNA or gDNA.

Trimming stripped 4 bases from V and 1 base from J, with 21 bases between. Germline CDR1 GTSNPN, CDR2 SVGIG (reference sequence). The CDR3 is 17 amino acids. In the source study's methods: Estimation of nucleated cell counts relied on the amplification of reference gene primers. Repertoires were generated with immunoSEQ multiplex PCR, while TCRdb's copy carries only in-frame clones and drops some. The V and J calls and the clone size are those of that table, but D and trimming were determined from the DNA. The table shows approximately 250,000 clones, with more than 80% occurring only once. Sequenced material: peripheral blood. The V call is TRBV30, the J call TRBJ2-3; D is perhaps TRBD1 (8 bases). The sequence was obtained from a man aged 30 to 45 who had recovered from COVID-19. The CDR3 sequence is CAWNPTRTGRGTDTQYF. The CDR3 DNA sequence: TGTGCCTGGAACCCTACCCGGACAGGGAGGGGCACAGATACGCAGTATTTT.